The 28 T cell receptor beta chains in this list originate from one sample, sequenced in a study of human T cells and chemical hapten exposure. TCRdb used MiXCR to reprocess the RACE reads, holding one entry per CDR3 protein. The sample yields approximately 80,000 distinct CDR3 sequences, 13% seen once. Time point in this sample: patch test 3, about 24 weeks after DPC sensitization. Treatment of the sample: therapeutic diphenylcyclopropenone sensitization with weekly scalp DPC. Specimen: whole blood, collected in connection with sensitization to the hapten diphenylcyclopropenone (DPC). Source of these receptors: a woman between 45 and 65 years old with alopecia areata. Some clones in this sample may be carry-over from other donors' samples.

There are many counts of this clonotype. This sequence joins TRBV10-2 and TRBJ1-3; D may be TRBD1 (6 bases). This CDR3 comprises 16 residues. V lost 0 bases and J 2 bases, leaving 11 bases between the germline ends. Germline-derived CDR1 and CDR2 are WSHSY and SAAADI. The CDR3 loop reads CASSESTGLAGNTIYF. The CDR3 nucleotides are TGCGCCAGCAGTGAGTCGACAGGTTTAGCTGGAAACACCATATATTTT.

This clonotype was seen at least ten times. This sequence joins TRBV19 and TRBJ2-2; D assignment may be TRBD1 or TRBD2 (5 bases each). The germline V gene has CDR1 LNHDA and CDR2 SQIVND (reference sequence). The CDR3 is 14 residues long. V shed 5 bases and J shed 5 bases, with 12 bases lying between them. CDR3 in amino acids: CASSPTWGTGELFF. The DNA for the CDR3 is TGTGCCAGTAGTCCGACCTGGGGGACCGGGGAGCTGTTTTTT. Full variable domain (missing parts from reference TRBV19 and TRBJ2-2): DGGITQSPKYLFRKEGQNVTLSCEQNLNHDAMYWYRQDPGQGLRLIYYSQIVNDFQKGDIAEGYSVSREKKESFPLTVTSAQKNPTAFYLCASSPTWGTGELFFGEGSRLTVL.

The genes are TRBV18 and TRBJ2-3, with TRBD1 matching 10 bases. This CDR3 comprises 16 residues. The germline CDR1 and CDR2 sequences are KGHSH and LQKENI. Unmatched junction bases numbered 6, after V lost 6 bases and J lost 0 bases. The CDR3 nucleotides read TGTGCCAGCTCTACGACAGGGGGCACTAGCACAGATACGCAGTATTTT. The encoded protein is CASSTTGGTSTDTQYF.

The chain is built from TRBV27 and TRBJ1-1; D might be TRBD1 (6 bases). Germline V gene lookup returns CDR1 MNHEY and CDR2 SMNVEV (reference sequence). The CDR3 spans 14 residues. V was shortened by 8 bases and J by 3 bases, with 16 bases between the two germline ends. This chain's CDR3 is CASFGGPVDTEAFF. Here the CDR3 DNA reads TGTGCCAGCTTCGGGGGGCCCGTAGACACTGAAGCTTTCTTT.

The CDR3: CASSASRGGEQYF. The CDR3 bases are TGTGCCAGCAGCGCATCTAGGGGCGGCGAGCAGTACTTC. This chain connects TRBV3-1 to TRBJ2-7; perhaps TRBD1 as D (5 bases). Germline V gene sequence: CDR1 LGHDT, CDR2 YNNKEL (reference sequence). This CDR3 comprises 13 residues. The V end was cut by 5 bases, the J end by 6 bases, with 14 bases between.

This clonotype was counted only a few times. CDR3 coding DNA: TGTGCCAGCAGTTACACCCAGGGGGCGAATCAGCCCCAGCATTTT. Translated: CASSYTQGANQPQHF. V and J are TRBV6-5 and TRBJ1-5; 8 bases are a match to TRBD1. CDR3 size: 15 residues. Trimming cost V 2 bases and J 4 bases; bases outside gene matches: 4. Germline V CDR1 and CDR2: MNHEY, SVGAGI.

Many counts were recorded for this clonotype. The chain couples TRBV5-1 to TRBJ1-5; TRBD1 is a possible D gene (5 bases). V was trimmed by 1 base and J by 4 bases, leaving 12 bases between them. In germline, CDR1 is SGHRS, CDR2 YFSETQ. The CDR3 is made up of 15 amino acids. CDR3 bases: TGCGCCAGCAGCTTGAAAGGGGACCTGAATCAGCCCCAGCATTTT. Translating it yields CASSLKGDLNQPQHF.

This clonotype has at least ten counts. V and J are TRBV20-1 and TRBJ2-7; 12 nucleotides agree with TRBD1. CDR1 and CDR2 from the germline V gene are DFQATT and SNEGSKA (reference sequence). V was pared by 7 bases and J by 6 bases, with 13 bases of the junction left unmatched. This CDR3 spans 15 amino acids. This chain's CDR3 is CSVPTFGTGGAEQYF. Here the CDR3 DNA reads TGCAGTGTTCCGACATTTGGGACAGGGGGCGCCGAGCAGTACTTC.

In this sample, this clonotype turned up a few times. The rearrangement uses TRBV18 and TRBJ1-2; D remains unclear. The CDR3 is 14 residues long. Trimming left V 2 bases short and J 3 bases short, with 10 bases between. Germline CDR1 is KGHSH and CDR2 is LQKENI. In nucleotides, the CDR3 is TGTGCCAGCTCACCAGATAATCGGGACTATGGCTACACCTTC. Translated, it gives CASSPDNRDYGYTF. The entire variable domain, with the rest obtained from reference TRBV18 and TRBJ1-2, is as follows: NAGVMQNPRHLVRRRGQEARLRCSPMKGHSHVYWYRQLPEEGLKFMVYLQKENIIDESGMPKERFSAEFPKEGPSILRIQQVVRGDSAAYFCASSPDNRDYGYTFGSGTRLTVV.

The sample holds many counts of this clonotype. This chain links TRBV6-6 with TRBJ2-1, with no clear D. This CDR3 is 11 amino acids long. CDR1 MNHNY and CDR2 SVGAGI come from the germline V gene (reference sequence). V lost 2 bases, J lost 7 bases, and 3 bases lay in between. CDR3 loop: CASSYGNEQFF. CDR3 in DNA: TGTGCCAGCAGTTACGGTAATGAGCAGTTCTTC.

The chain recombines TRBV7-9 with TRBJ2-3; D is perhaps TRBD1 or TRBD2 (5 bases each). Trimming pared 8 bases from V and 11 bases from J, leaving 17 bases between. Per the germline V gene, CDR1 is SEHNR and CDR2 is FQNEAQ (reference sequence). The length of the CDR3 is 12 residues. CDR3 sequence reads: CASGNPGREQYF. The DNA for the CDR3 is TGTGCCAGCGGTAACCCGGGACGAGAGCAGTATTTT. Based on the CDR3 plus reference TRBV7-9 and TRBJ2-3, the full variable domain is DTGVSQNPRHKITKRGQNVTFRCDPISEHNRLYWYRQTLGQGPEFLTYFQNEAQLEKSRLLSDRFSAERPKGSFSTLEIQRTEQGDSAMYLCASGNPGREQYFGPGTRLTVL.

V is TRBV6-4 and J is TRBJ2-6, with D unresolved. V was pared by 0 bases and J by 0 bases, with 6 bases between. The CDR3 has 16 amino acids. Per the germline V gene, CDR1 is MRHNA and CDR2 is SNTAGT. CDR3 protein: CASSDSYTSGANVLTF. In nucleotides, the CDR3 is TGTGCCAGCAGTGACTCTTACACCTCTGGGGCCAACGTCCTGACTTTC.

This clonotype showed up many times. The chain is built from TRBV20-1 and TRBJ2-7; 7 bases fit TRBD2. Looked up from germline, CDR1 is DFQATT and CDR2 is SNEGSKA (reference sequence). The junction had 5 bases not matched to a gene; V was cut back by 3 bases and J by 0 bases. The CDR3 contains 14 residues. The CDR3: CSASSLADSYEQYF. CDR3 nucleotides: TGCAGTGCTAGTTCGCTAGCGGACTCCTACGAGCAGTACTTC.

The table lists this clonotype with a few counts. The rearrangement joins TRBV18 to TRBJ2-1, with D perhaps matching TRBD1 (6 bases). Trimming took off 1 base at V and 1 base at J, with 8 bases between the two ends. The germline gives CDR1 KGHSH, CDR2 LQKENI. The CDR3 spans 15 residues. CDR3 loop: CASSPRRGSYNEQFF. The CDR3 bases are TGTGCCAGCTCACCACGAAGGGGGTCCTACAATGAGCAGTTCTTC. Based on the CDR3 plus reference TRBV18 and TRBJ2-1, the full variable domain is NAGVMQNPRHLVRRRGQEARLRCSPMKGHSHVYWYRQLPEEGLKFMVYLQKENIIDESGMPKERFSAEFPKEGPSILRIQQVVRGDSAAYFCASSPRRGSYNEQFFGPGTRLTVL.

Many counts were recorded for this clonotype. V and J are TRBV30 and TRBJ2-2; weak D call: TRBD1 (6 bases). The germline CDR1 and CDR2 sequences are GTSNPN and SVGIG (reference sequence). The CDR3 runs to 16 residues. V lost 4 bases and J lost 0, with 15 bases in between. The CDR3: CAWTVSGAANTGELFF. The CDR3 DNA reads TGTGCCTGGACCGTGTCAGGGGCTGCGAACACCGGGGAGCTGTTTTTT.

This clonotype came up many times. This chain connects TRBV5-5 to TRBJ1-6, with 9 nucleotides matching TRBD1. CDR1 and CDR2 from the germline V gene are SGHKS and YYEKEE (reference sequence). V was pared by 4 bases and J by 10 bases, with 9 bases of the junction left unmatched. The CDR3 consists of 15 residues. For the CDR3, the DNA is TGTGCCAGCAGCGCGCGACAGGGGGATTCGTCACCCCTCCACTTT. Residues: CASSARQGDSSPLHF.

This clonotype turned up a few times. This sequence joins TRBV20-1 and TRBJ2-7; the D call may be TRBD1 or TRBD2 (6 bases each). Germline assignment: CDR1 DFQATT and CDR2 SNEGSKA (reference sequence). The CDR3 sequence is 11 residues long. Trimming took 5 bases from V and 4 from J, leaving 9 bases between them. Here the CDR3 DNA reads TGCAGTGCTGAGGGGGGTTACGAGCAGTACTTC. This sequence encodes CSAEGGYEQYF.

The V gene is TRBV5-4, the J gene TRBJ2-5; 8 bases map to TRBD1. The CDR3 runs 14 residues. Germline CDR1 SGHNT, CDR2 YYREEE (reference sequence). V gave up 7 bases and J gave up 5 bases; unmatched junction bases: 10. CDR3 DNA sequence: TGTGCCAGCGGGTTGACAGGGGCGAGGGAGACCCAGTACTTC. Its protein is CASGLTGARETQYF.

This chain joins TRBV20-1 and TRBJ2-2; a weak D match, TRBD1 (5 bases). The CDR3 consists of 18 residues. The V gene lost 5 bases and the J gene lost 0 bases, with 22 bases spanning the gap. Germline V gene sequence: CDR1 DFQATT, CDR2 SNEGSKA (reference sequence). The CDR3 sequence is CSARGRAVAASNTGELFF. The CDR3 nucleotides are TGCAGTGCTCGAGGCAGGGCTGTCGCCGCGTCGAACACCGGGGAGCTGTTTTTT.

At least ten counts were recorded for this clonotype. The gene calls are TRBV6-5 and TRBJ1-2; unclear D gene. This CDR3 is built from 14 residues. Germline CDR1 reads MNHEY; CDR2 reads SVGAGI. V was trimmed by 5 bases and J by 1 base, leaving 11 bases between them. CDR3 DNA: TGTGCCAGCAGTCCTCCCGGGAGTAACTATGGCTACACCTTC. Translating it yields CASSPPGSNYGYTF.

This clonotype was counted at least ten times. The CDR3 DNA reads as TGTGCCAGCAGTGATGAAACAGGACGCTCTGGAAACACCATATATTTT. Protein: CASSDETGRSGNTIYF. V is TRBV2 and J is TRBJ1-3; the D gene is possibly TRBD1 (5 bases). V dropped 3 bases and J dropped 0 bases, with 12 bases sitting between them. CDR3 length: 16 residues. In germline, CDR1 is SNHLY, CDR2 FYNNEI.

This clonotype was observed a few times. This chain uses TRBV7-6 with TRBJ1-1; 7 bases fit TRBD1. Germline loops: CDR1 SGHVS, CDR2 FNYEAQ. With 1 base clipped from V and 7 bases from J, the junction kept 6 bases outside the gene matches. The CDR3 sequence is 14 residues long. CDR3 nucleotide sequence: TGTGCCAGCAGCTTAGGACAGGGCCGGGGTGAAGCTTTCTTT. Encoded protein: CASSLGQGRGEAFF.

This clonotype has at least ten counts. This sequence joins TRBV7-8 and TRBJ1-6, with D perhaps TRBD1 (5 bases). V was cut by 3 bases and J by 4 bases, with 13 bases left in between. The CDR3 loop spans 16 amino acids. CDR1 and CDR2 from the germline V gene are SGHVS and FQNEAQ. The CDR3 DNA reads as TGTGCCAGCAGCTTGTCGGGGGGAGGATATAATTCACCCCTCCACTTT. This gives the protein CASSLSGGGYNSPLHF. Full variable domain (remainder filled in from reference TRBV7-8 and TRBJ1-6): GAGVSQSPRYKVAKRGQDVALRCDPISGHVSLFWYQQALGQGPEFLTYFQNEAQLDKSGLPSDRFFAERPEGSVSTLKIQRTQQEDSAVYLCASSLSGGGYNSPLHFGNGTRLTVT.

This chain uses TRBV7-2 with TRBJ2-7, with TRBD2 matching 13 bases. Per germline, CDR1 SGHTA and CDR2 FQGNSA. This CDR3 region has 16 residues. Unmatched junction bases numbered 6, after V lost 1 base and J lost 6 bases. CDR3: CASSLGLAGGRREQYF. DNA of the CDR3: TGTGCCAGCAGCTTAGGACTAGCGGGAGGACGTCGCGAGCAGTACTTC.

This clonotype has only a few counts. The V and J genes are TRBV24-1 and TRBJ2-1; possible D gene TRBD2, 6 bases. CDR3 length: 13 amino acids. CDR1 is KGHDR and CDR2 is SFDVKD in the germline V gene. Deletions cut 8 bases from V and 2 bases from J, with 9 bases between. The CDR3 is CATTGEAYNEQFF. The CDR3 DNA reads TGTGCCACCACGGGGGAGGCCTACAATGAGCAGTTCTTC.

This clonotype was found a few times. V usage is TRBV7-9 and J usage is TRBJ2-4; D gene uncertain. The CDR3 is 12 amino acids. V lost 1 base, J lost 8 bases, and 6 bases lay in between. Germline-derived CDR1 and CDR2 are SEHNR and FQNEAQ (reference sequence). CDR3 region: CASSLGPDIQYF. Here the CDR3 DNA reads TGTGCCAGCAGCTTAGGACCGGACATTCAGTACTTC. Complete variable domain (other parts from reference TRBV7-9 and TRBJ2-4): DTGVSQNPRHKITKRGQNVTFRCDPISEHNRLYWYRQTLGQGPEFLTYFQNEAQLEKSRLLSDRFSAERPKGSFSTLEIQRTEQGDSAMYLCASSLGPDIQYFGAGTRLSVL.

The chain carries TRBV18 and TRBJ1-1; the D is unclear. CDR3 size: 14 residues. Germline V gene sequence: CDR1 KGHSH, CDR2 LQKENI. Deletions cut 1 base from V and 1 base from J, with 7 bases between. CDR3 region: CASSPLNQNTEAFF. CDR3 nucleotides: TGTGCCAGCTCACCACTTAACCAGAACACTGAAGCTTTCTTT.

Ten or more counts support this clonotype. V is TRBV5-4 and J is TRBJ2-7, with D unresolved. Trimming pared 0 bases from V and 3 bases from J, leaving 7 bases between. Germline lookup yields CDR1 SGHNT and CDR2 YYREEE (reference sequence). CDR3 length: 13 residues. The CDR3 DNA reads TGTGCCAGCAGCTTGGACCTGTTCTACGAGCAGTACTTC. Protein: CASSLDLFYEQYF. The whole variable domain, filled in from reference TRBV5-4 and TRBJ2-7, reads ETGVTQSPTHLIKTRGQQVTLRCSSQSGHNTVSWYQQALGQGPQFIFQYYREEENGRGNFPPRFSGLQFPNYSSELNVNALELDDSALYLCASSLDLFYEQYFGPGTRLTVT.